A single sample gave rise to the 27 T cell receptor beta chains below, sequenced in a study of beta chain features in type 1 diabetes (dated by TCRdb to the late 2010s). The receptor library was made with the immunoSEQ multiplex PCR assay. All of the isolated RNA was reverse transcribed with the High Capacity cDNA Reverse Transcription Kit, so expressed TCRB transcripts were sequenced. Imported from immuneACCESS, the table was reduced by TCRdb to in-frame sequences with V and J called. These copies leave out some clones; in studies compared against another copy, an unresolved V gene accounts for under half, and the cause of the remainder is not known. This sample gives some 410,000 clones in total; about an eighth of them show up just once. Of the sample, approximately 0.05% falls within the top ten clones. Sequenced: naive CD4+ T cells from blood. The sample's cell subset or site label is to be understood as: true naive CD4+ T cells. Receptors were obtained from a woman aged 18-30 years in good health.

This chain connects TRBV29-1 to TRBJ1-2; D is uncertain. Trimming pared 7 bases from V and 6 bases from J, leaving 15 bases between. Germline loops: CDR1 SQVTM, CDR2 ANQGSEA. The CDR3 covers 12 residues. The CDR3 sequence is CSAGESRNGYTF. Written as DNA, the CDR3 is TGCAGCGCTGGGGAATCCCGGAATGGCTACACCTTC.

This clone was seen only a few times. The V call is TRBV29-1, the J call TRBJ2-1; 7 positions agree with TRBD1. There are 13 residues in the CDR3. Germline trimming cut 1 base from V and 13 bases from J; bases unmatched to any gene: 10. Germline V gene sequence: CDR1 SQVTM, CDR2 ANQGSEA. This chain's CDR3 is CSVEGYTGTEQFF. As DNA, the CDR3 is TGCAGCGTTGAAGGTTACACCGGGACAGAACAGTTCTTC.

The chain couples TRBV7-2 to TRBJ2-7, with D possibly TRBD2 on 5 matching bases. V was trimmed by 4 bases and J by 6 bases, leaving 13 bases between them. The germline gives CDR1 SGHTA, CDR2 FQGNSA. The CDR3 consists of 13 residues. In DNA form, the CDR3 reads TGTGCCAGCAGCTCGGAGAGGGAACGCGAGCAGTACGTC. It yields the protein CASSSEREREQYV.

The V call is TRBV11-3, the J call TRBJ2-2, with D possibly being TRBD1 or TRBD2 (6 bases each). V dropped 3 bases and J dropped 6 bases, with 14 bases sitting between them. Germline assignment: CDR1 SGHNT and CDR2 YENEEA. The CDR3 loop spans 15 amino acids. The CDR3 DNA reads TGTGCCAGCAGCTTTGGAGGGACAAAAGCCGGGGAGCTGTTTTTT. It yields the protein CASSFGGTKAGELFF.

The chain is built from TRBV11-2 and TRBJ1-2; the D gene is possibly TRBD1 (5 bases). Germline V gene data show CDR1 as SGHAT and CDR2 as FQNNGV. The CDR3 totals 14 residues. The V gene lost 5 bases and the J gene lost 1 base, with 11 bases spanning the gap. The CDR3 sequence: CASSPAGDNYGYTF. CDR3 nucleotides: TGTGCCAGCAGCCCTGCGGGGGATAACTATGGCTACACCTTC.

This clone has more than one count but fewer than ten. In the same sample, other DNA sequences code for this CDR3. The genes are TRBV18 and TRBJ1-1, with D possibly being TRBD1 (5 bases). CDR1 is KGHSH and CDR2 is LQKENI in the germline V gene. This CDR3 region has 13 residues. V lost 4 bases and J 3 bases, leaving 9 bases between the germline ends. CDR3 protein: CASSQGRDTEAFF. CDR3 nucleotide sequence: TGTGCCAGCTCACAGGGGAGGGACACTGAAGCTTTCTTT.

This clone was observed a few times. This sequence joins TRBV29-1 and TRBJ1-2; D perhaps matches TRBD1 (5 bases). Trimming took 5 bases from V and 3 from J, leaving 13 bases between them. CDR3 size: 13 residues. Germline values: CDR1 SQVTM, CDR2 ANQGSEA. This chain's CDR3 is CSVRRGTDYGYTF. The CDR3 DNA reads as TGCAGCGTTAGACGGGGGACGGACTATGGCTACACCTTC.

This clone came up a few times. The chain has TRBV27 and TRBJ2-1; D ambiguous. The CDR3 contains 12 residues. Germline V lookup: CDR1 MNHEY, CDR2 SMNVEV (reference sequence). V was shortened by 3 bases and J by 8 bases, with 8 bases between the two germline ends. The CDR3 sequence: CASSFIGYEQFF. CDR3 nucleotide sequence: TGTGCCAGCAGTTTCATAGGGTATGAGCAGTTCTTC.

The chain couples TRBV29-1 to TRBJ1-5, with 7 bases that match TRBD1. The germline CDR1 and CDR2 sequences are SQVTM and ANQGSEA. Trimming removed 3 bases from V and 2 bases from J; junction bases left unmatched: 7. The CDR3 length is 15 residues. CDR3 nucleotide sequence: TGCAGCGTTGATTTTACAGGGGCGGGCAATCAGCCCCAGCATTTT. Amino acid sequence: CSVDFTGAGNQPQHF.

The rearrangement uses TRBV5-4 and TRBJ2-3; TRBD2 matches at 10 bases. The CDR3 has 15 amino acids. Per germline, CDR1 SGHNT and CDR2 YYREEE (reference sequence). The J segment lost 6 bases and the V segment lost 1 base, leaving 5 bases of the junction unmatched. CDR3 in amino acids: CASSLLAGGSDTQYF. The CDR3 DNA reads TGTGCCAGCAGCTTGTTAGCGGGGGGATCCGATACGCAGTATTTT.

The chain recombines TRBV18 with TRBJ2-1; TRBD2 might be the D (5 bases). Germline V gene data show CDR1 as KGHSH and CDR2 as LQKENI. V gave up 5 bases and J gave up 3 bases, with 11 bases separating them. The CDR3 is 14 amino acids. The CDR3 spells CASSASGSYNEQFF. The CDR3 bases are TGTGCCAGCTCAGCCAGCGGCAGCTACAATGAGCAGTTCTTC.

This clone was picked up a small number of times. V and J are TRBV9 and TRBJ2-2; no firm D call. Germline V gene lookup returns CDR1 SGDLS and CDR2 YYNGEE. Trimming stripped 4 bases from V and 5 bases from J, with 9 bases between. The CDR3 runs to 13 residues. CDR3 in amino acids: CASSSLETGELFF. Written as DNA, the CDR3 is TGTGCCAGCAGCTCCCTCGAGACCGGGGAGCTGTTTTTT. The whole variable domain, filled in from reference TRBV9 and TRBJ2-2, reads DSGVTQTPKHLITATGQRVTLRCSPRSGDLSVYWYQQSLDQGLQFLIQYYNGEERAKGNILERFSAQQFPDLHSELNLSSLELGDSALYFCASSSLETGELFFGEGSRLTVL.

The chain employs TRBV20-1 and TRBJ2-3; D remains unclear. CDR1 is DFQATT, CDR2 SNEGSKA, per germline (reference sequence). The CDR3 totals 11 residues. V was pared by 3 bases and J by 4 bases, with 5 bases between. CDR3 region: CSASGPDTQYF. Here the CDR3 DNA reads TGCAGTGCTAGCGGACCAGATACGCAGTATTTT.

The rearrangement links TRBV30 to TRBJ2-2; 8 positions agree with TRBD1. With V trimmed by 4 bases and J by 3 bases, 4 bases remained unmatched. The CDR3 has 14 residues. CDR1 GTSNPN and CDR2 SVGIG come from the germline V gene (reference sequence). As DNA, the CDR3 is TGTGCCTGGATCAGACAGGGGTACACCGGGGAGCTGTTTTTT. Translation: CAWIRQGYTGELFF.

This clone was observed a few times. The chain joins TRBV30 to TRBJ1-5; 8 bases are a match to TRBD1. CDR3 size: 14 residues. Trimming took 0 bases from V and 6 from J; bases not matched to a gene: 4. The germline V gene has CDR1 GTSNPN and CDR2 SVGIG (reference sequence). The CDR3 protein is CAWSVQGGGQPQHF. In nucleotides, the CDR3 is TGTGCCTGGAGTGTACAGGGGGGAGGTCAGCCCCAGCATTTT.

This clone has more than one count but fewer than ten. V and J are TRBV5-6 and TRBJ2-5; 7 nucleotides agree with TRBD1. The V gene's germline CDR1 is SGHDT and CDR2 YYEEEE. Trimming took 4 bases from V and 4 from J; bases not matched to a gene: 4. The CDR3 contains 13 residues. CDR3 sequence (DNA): TGTGCCAGCAGCCCACAGGGGTTAGAGACCCAGTACTTC. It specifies CASSPQGLETQYF. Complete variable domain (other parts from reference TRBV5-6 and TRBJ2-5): DAGVTQSPTHLIKTRGQQVTLRCSPKSGHDTVSWYQQALGQGPQFIFQYYEEEERQRGNFPDRFSGHQFPNYSSELNVNALLLGDSALYLCASSPQGLETQYFGPGTRLLVL.

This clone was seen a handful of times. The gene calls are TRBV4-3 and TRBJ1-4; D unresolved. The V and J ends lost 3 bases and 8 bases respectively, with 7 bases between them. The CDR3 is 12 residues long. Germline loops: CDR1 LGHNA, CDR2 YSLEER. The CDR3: CASSQRPEKLFF. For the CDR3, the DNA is TGCGCCAGCAGCCAGCGTCCCGAAAAACTGTTTTTT.

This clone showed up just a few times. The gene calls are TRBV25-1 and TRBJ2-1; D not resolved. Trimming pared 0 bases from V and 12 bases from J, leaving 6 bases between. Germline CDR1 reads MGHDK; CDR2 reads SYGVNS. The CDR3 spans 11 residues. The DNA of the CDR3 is TGTGCCAGCAGTGAATATTATCGGCAGTTCTTC. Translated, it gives CASSEYYRQFF.

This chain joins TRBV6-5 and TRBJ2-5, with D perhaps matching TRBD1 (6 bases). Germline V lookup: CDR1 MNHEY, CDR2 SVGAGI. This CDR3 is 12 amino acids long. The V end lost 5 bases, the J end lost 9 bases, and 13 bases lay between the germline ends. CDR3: CASSRDKVAQYF. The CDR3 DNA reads TGTGCCAGCAGTCGGGACAAGGTGGCCCAGTACTTC.

Here the CDR3 reads CATSPLGRERRGQYF. CDR3 DNA sequence: TGTGCCACCAGCCCTCTAGGGCGGGAGAGGAGGGGGCAGTACTTC. V usage is TRBV15 and J usage is TRBJ2-7; TRBD2 aligns across 7 bases. Germline trimming cut 5 bases from V and 9 bases from J; bases unmatched to any gene: 16. CDR3 length: 15 residues. Germline loops: CDR1 LNHNV, CDR2 YYDKDF (reference sequence).

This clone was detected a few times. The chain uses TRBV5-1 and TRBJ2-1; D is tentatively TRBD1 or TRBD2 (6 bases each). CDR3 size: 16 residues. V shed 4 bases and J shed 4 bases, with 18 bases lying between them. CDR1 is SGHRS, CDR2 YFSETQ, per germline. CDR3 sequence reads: CASSVQTGAVYNEQFF. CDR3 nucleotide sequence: TGCGCCAGCAGCGTACAAACGGGGGCCGTGTACAATGAGCAGTTCTTC. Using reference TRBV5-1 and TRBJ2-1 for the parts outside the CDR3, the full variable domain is KAGVTQTPRYLIKTRGQQVTLSCSPISGHRSVSWYQQTPGQGLQFLFEYFSETQRNKGNFPGRFSGRQFSNSRSEMNVSTLELGDSALYLCASSVQTGAVYNEQFFGPGTRLTVL.

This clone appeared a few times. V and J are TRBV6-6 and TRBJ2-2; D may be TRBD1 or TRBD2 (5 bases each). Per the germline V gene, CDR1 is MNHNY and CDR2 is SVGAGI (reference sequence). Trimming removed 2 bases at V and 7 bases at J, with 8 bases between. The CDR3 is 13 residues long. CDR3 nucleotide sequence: TGTGCCAGCAGTTACAAGGGGAGCGGGGAGCTGTTTTTT. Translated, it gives CASSYKGSGELFF.

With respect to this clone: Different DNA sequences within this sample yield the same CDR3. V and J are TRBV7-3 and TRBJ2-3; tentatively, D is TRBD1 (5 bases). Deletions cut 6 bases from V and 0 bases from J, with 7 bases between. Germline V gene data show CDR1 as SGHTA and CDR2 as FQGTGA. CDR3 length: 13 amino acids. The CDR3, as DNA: TGTGCCAGCAGTAGGGGCAGCACAGATACGCAGTATTTT. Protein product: CASSRGSTDTQYF.

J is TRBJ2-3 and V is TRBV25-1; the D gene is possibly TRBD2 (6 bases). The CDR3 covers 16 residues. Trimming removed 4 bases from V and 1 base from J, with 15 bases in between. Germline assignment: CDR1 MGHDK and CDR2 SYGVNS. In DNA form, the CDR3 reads TGTGCCAGCAGTGGCCGCGCGGGATCAGGCACAGATACGCAGTATTTT. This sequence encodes CASSGRAGSGTDTQYF.

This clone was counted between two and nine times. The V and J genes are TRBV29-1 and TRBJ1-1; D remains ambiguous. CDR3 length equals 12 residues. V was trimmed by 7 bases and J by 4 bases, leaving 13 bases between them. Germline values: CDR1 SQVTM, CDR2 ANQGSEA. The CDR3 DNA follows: TGCAGCGCCCTTGACGGGGTCACTGAAGCTTTCTTT. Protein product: CSALDGVTEAFF.

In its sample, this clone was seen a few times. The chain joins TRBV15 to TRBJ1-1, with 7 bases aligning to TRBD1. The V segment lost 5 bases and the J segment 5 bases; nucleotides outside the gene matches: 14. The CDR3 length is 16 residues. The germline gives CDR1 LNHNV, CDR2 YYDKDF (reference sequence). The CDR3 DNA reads TGTGCCACCAGCGCTCACAGGGGTGTTTTGAGTACTGAAGCTTTCTTT. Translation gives CATSAHRGVLSTEAFF. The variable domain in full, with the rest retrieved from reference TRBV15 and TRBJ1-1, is DAMVIQNPRYQVTQFGKPVTLSCSQTLNHNVMYWYQQKSSQAPKLLFHYYDKDFNNEADTPDNFQSRRPNTSFCFLDIRSPGLGDTAMYLCATSAHRGVLSTEAFFGQGTRLTVV.

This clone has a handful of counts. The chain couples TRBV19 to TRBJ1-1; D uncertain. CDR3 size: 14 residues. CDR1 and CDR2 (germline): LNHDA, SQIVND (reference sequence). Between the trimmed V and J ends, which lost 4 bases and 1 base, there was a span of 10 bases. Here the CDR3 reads CASSTRARNTEAFF. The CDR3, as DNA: TGTGCCAGTAGTACCCGGGCCAGGAACACTGAAGCTTTCTTT.